Below are 11 T cell receptor beta chains sequenced from a single sample in a study of T-cell reconstitution after alpha-beta-depleted transplantation in children. TCRbeta library construction was performed incorporating unique molecular identifiers. A single record per CDR3 protein comes from TCRdb applying MiXCR to the PCR reads. The sample yields 150,000 to 200,000 distinct CDR3 sequences, around 6.8% seen once. Sequences were derived from PBMCs from the stem cell graft donor, sampled from the stem cell graft. The receptors were gathered from a human donor who donated a stem cell graft to a child with Wiskott-Aldrich syndrome.

This clonotype was seen at least ten times. This rearrangement joins TRBV6-5 to TRBJ1-2; D may be TRBD1 (6 bases). The CDR3 covers 13 residues. V shed 6 bases and J shed 4 bases, with 12 bases lying between them. Looked up from germline, CDR1 is MNHEY and CDR2 is SVGAGI. The CDR3 DNA is TGTGCCAGCAGGGGGGCGGGAGTCTATGGCTACACCTTC. Translating gives CASRGAGVYGYTF.

V gene TRBV14 combines with J gene TRBJ2-7, with 9 bases identical to TRBD1. The V segment lost 3 bases and the J segment 7 bases; nucleotides outside the gene matches: 10. Germline-derived CDR1 and CDR2 are SGHDN and FVKESK. The CDR3 runs to 15 residues. CDR3 nucleotides: TGTGCCAGCAGCCACCGGGACAGGGCATCGAGGGAGCAGTACTTC. The encoded protein is CASSHRDRASREQYF.

The table lists this clonotype with many counts. The chain joins TRBV20-1 to TRBJ2-7; D gene ambiguous. The V and J ends lost 1 base and 3 bases respectively, with 10 bases between them. CDR1 and CDR2 (germline): DFQATT, SNEGSKA (reference sequence). The CDR3 runs 13 residues. The CDR3 nucleotides read TGCAGTGCTAGAGGGAACTCAAACTACGAGCAGTACTTC. Amino acid sequence: CSARGNSNYEQYF.

This clonotype was observed many times. V is TRBV4-3 and J is TRBJ2-1, with no clear D. CDR1 is LGHNA, CDR2 YSLEER, per germline. Trimming left V 0 bases short and J 2 bases short, with 5 bases between. CDR3 length equals 14 residues. Here the CDR3 reads CASSQDPPYNEQFF. CDR3 in DNA: TGCGCCAGCAGCCAAGACCCCCCCTACAATGAGCAGTTCTTC.

The sample holds many counts of this clonotype. The chain combines TRBV7-9 with TRBJ2-2; 7 bases are a match to TRBD1. The V gene's germline CDR1 is SEHNR and CDR2 FQNEAQ (reference sequence). V trimming: 10 bases; J trimming: 2 bases; junction bases outside the gene matches: 4. CDR3 length: 13 residues. In nucleotides, the CDR3 is TGTGCCAACCGGGACAGCAACACCGGGGAGCTGTTTTTT. Translating gives CANRDSNTGELFF.

This chain joins TRBV6-2 or TRBV6-3 and TRBJ2-1; 9 nucleotides align to TRBD2. J gave up 8 bases and V 5 bases, and 7 bases lay outside the gene matches. CDR3 length: 14 residues. CDR1 MNHEY and CDR2 SVGEGT come from the germline V gene. This CDR3 reads CASSKGLALDEQFF. The CDR3 region has the DNA TGTGCCAGCAGTAAGGGACTAGCTTTGGATGAGCAGTTCTTC.

This clonotype was counted at least ten times. This CDR3 is CSASPGGGYNEQFF. In nucleotides, the CDR3 is TGCAGTGCTAGTCCCGGGGGCGGCTACAATGAGCAGTTCTTC. The chain combines TRBV20-1 with TRBJ2-1, with D tentatively TRBD1 or TRBD2 (6 bases each). CDR3 length: 14 residues. Germline CDR1 DFQATT, CDR2 SNEGSKA (reference sequence). V was pared by 3 bases and J by 3 bases, with 12 bases between.

This clonotype occurred many times. This chain connects TRBV12-3 or TRBV12-4 to TRBJ2-3; 13 bases line up with TRBD2. V lost 8 bases, J lost 4 bases, and 6 bases stayed unmatched. CDR3 length: 15 amino acids. DNA for the CDR3: TGTGCCAGCGGGGGACTAGCGGGATTAGCAGATACGCAGTATTTT. Its translation is CASGGLAGLADTQYF.

This clonotype has ten or more counts. The chain combines TRBV6-5 with TRBJ2-5; D perhaps matches TRBD2 (6 bases). CDR1 and CDR2 from the germline V gene are MNHEY and SVGAGI. The CDR3 totals 16 residues. V was pared by 2 bases and J by 1 base, with 14 bases between. CDR3 amino acids: CASSYMGLGGQETQYF. In DNA form, the CDR3 reads TGTGCCAGCAGTTACATGGGCCTGGGAGGCCAAGAGACCCAGTACTTC.

This clonotype was observed many times. The chain combines TRBV5-1 with TRBJ1-5; no reliable D call. The germline V and J ends were trimmed by 3 bases and 5 bases, with 9 bases remaining between them. CDR3 length equals 13 residues. The germline V gene encodes CDR1 SGHRS and CDR2 YFSETQ. CDR3 protein: CASSSDPDQPQHF. Here the CDR3 DNA reads TGCGCCAGCAGCTCGGACCCGGATCAGCCCCAGCATTTT.

This clonotype came up a few times. This chain joins TRBV2 and TRBJ2-5; 7 positions agree with TRBD1. The CDR3 is 13 residues long. V lost 7 bases and J lost 2; bases outside the gene matches: 4. Germline-derived CDR1 and CDR2 are SNHLY and FYNNEI. DNA of the CDR3: TGTGCCAGCACCGGGACAGCGCAAGAGACCCAGTACTTC. Protein sequence: CASTGTAQETQYF.